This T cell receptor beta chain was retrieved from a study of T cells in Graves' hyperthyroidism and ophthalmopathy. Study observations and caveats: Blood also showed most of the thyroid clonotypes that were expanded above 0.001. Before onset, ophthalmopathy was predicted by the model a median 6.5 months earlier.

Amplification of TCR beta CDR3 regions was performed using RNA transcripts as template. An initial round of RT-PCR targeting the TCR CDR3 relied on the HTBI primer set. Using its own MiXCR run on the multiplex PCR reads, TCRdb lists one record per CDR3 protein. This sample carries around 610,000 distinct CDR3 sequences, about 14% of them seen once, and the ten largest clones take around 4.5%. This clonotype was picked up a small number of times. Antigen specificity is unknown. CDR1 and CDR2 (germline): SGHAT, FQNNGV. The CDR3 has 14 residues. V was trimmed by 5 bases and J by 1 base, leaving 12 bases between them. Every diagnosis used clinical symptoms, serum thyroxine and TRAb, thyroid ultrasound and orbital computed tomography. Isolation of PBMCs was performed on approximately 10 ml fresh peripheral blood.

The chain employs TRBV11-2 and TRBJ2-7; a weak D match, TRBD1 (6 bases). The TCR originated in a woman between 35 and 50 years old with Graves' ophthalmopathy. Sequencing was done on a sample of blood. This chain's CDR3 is CASSPRQVSYEQYF. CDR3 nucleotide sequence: TGTGCCAGCAGCCCTCGACAGGTTTCCTACGAGCAGTACTTC.